These 30 T cell receptor beta chains originate from one sample sequenced in a study of response to subunit inactivated influenza vaccine. TCRdb reanalysed the RT-PCR reads using MiXCR and keeps one entry per CDR3 protein. Found here are some 850,000 distinct CDR3 sequences, about 18% of them singletons; the top ten hold 11%. The specimen was PBMCs from blood, collected 5 to 6 days after vaccination. The receptors were sampled from a man aged 50-59 years who received an inactivated influenza vaccine.

A few counts support this clonotype. V and J are TRBV5-1 and TRBJ1-3, with 10 nucleotides matching TRBD1. The CDR3 contains 15 residues. Germline V gene data show CDR1 as SGHRS and CDR2 as YFSETQ. The J segment lost 4 bases and the V segment lost 4 bases, leaving 5 bases of the junction unmatched. The CDR3 DNA follows: TGCGCCAGCAGCCCACGGACAGGGGGAGGAAACACCATATATTTT. It is translated as CASSPRTGGGNTIYF.

This clonotype was observed many times. This rearrangement joins TRBV12-3 or TRBV12-4 to TRBJ2-7; either TRBD1 or TRBD2 may fit D (6 bases each). There are 14 residues in the CDR3. The ends were cut back, 2 bases at V and 2 bases at J, with 10 bases in the middle. The CDR3 reads CASSLLGGPYEQYF. The CDR3 nucleotides are TGTGCCAGCAGTTTACTGGGGGGCCCCTACGAGCAGTACTTC.

This clonotype was observed many times. The chain joins TRBV12-3 or TRBV12-4 to TRBJ1-2; possibly TRBD1 for D (5 bases). This CDR3 is 12 amino acids long. V was shortened by 5 bases and J by 7 bases, with 11 bases between the two germline ends. CDR3 DNA sequence: TGTGCCAGCAGTAGAAGGGACCTTGGCTACACCTTC. It specifies CASSRRDLGYTF.

A few counts support this clonotype. The chain combines TRBV4-3 with TRBJ1-4; D ambiguous. V lost 5 bases, J lost 10 bases, and 14 bases lay in between. In germline, CDR1 is LGHNA, CDR2 YSLEER. The CDR3 covers 13 residues. The CDR3 coding sequence is TGCGCCAGCAGCGGTACTAGGCAGAGAAAACTGTTTTTT. Its translation: CASSGTRQRKLFF.

This clonotype was counted a few times. The rearrangement uses TRBV29-1 and TRBJ1-1, with a possible D match to TRBD1 (5 bases). CDR3 length: 10 residues. The ends were cut back, 6 bases at V and 10 bases at J, with 12 bases in the middle. Germline CDR1 SQVTM, CDR2 ANQGSEA. CDR3 region: CSVGEGRAFF. CDR3 nucleotides: TGCAGCGTGGGGGAGGGTCGAGCTTTCTTT.

This clonotype was found a few times. CDR3 amino acids: CASSVTGQLNQPQHF. The CDR3 nucleotides are TGTGCCAGCAGCGTGACAGGGCAACTCAATCAGCCCCAGCATTTT. The rearrangement joins TRBV9 to TRBJ1-5; 7 bases match TRBD1. This CDR3 contains 15 residues. The germline gives CDR1 SGDLS, CDR2 YYNGEE. The ends lost 2 bases at V and 3 bases at J; junction bases unmatched: 5.

In this sample, this clonotype turned up many times. This chain links TRBV29-1 with TRBJ2-7, with TRBD1 as a possible D gene (5 bases). With 1 base removed from V and 3 bases from J, the gap between germline ends came to 10 bases. CDR1 is SQVTM, CDR2 ANQGSEA, per germline. CDR3 length: 13 residues. The CDR3 nucleotides are TGCAGCGTTGAAGGGGGCGAAATCTACGAGCAGTACTTC. Its protein is CSVEGGEIYEQYF.

The chain uses TRBV20-1 and TRBJ2-7; D is unclear. V dropped 6 bases and J dropped 1 base, with 13 bases sitting between them. Germline loops: CDR1 DFQATT, CDR2 SNEGSKA (reference sequence). The CDR3 has 13 residues. DNA of the CDR3: TGCAGTGCCCCAAGCTGGGCTTCCTACGAGCAGTACTTC. This sequence encodes CSAPSWASYEQYF.

This clonotype was seen a few times. V and J are TRBV5-1 and TRBJ2-3; D perhaps matches TRBD2 (5 bases). In germline, CDR1 is SGHRS, CDR2 YFSETQ. The germline V and J ends were trimmed by 5 bases and 0 bases, with 13 bases remaining between them. The CDR3 contains 15 residues. The CDR3 loop is CASRWRSESTDTQYF. CDR3 DNA: TGCGCCAGCAGATGGAGGTCAGAAAGCACAGATACGCAGTATTTT.

V gene TRBV10-3 combines with J gene TRBJ2-2; 8 bases match TRBD1. The V and J ends lost 8 bases and 1 base, in that order; junction bases with no gene match: 3. The length of the CDR3 is 14 residues. CDR1 ENHRY and CDR2 SYGVKD come from the germline V gene. The CDR3 is CAIGGTGNTGELFF. The CDR3, as DNA: TGTGCCATCGGGGGGACAGGGAACACCGGGGAGCTGTTTTTT.

This clonotype was counted only a few times. This chain uses TRBV6-5 with TRBJ2-1, with unresolved D. CDR3 length equals 16 residues. The V and J ends lost 0 bases and 5 bases respectively, with 14 bases between them. CDR1 is MNHEY and CDR2 is SVGAGI in the germline V gene. CDR3 in amino acids: CASSYSLGLGHNEQFF. CDR3 bases: TGTGCCAGCAGTTACTCCCTCGGGTTGGGCCACAATGAGCAGTTCTTC.

This chain links TRBV3-1 with TRBJ2-1; D possibly corresponds to TRBD1 (6 bases). There are 14 residues in the CDR3. Germline V gene sequence: CDR1 LGHDT, CDR2 YNNKEL (reference sequence). V lost 4 bases, J lost 3 bases, and 10 bases lay in between. The CDR3: CASSRRQDYNEQFF. The CDR3 DNA reads TGTGCCAGCAGCCGGAGACAGGACTACAATGAGCAGTTCTTC.

This clonotype was counted a few times. The J gene is TRBJ1-1, the V gene TRBV12-3 or TRBV12-4, with D perhaps matching TRBD1 (5 bases). The V and J ends lost 8 bases and 3 bases respectively, with 13 bases between them. The CDR3 runs to 13 residues. The CDR3, as DNA: TGTGCCAGCCGACCCGGGGGGGACACTGAAGCTTTCTTT. It codes for CASRPGGDTEAFF.

The chain joins TRBV9 to TRBJ2-1; D is uncertain. The CDR3 sequence is 12 residues long. V lost 0 bases, J lost 9 bases, and 7 bases lay in between. The germline V gene has CDR1 SGDLS and CDR2 YYNGEE. CDR3 bases: TGTGCCAGCAGCGTAGGTTGGGGTGAGCAGTTCTTC. This codes for CASSVGWGEQFF.

V usage is TRBV7-8 and J usage is TRBJ2-1, with TRBD2 matching over 8 bases. Germline CDR1 reads SGHVS; CDR2 reads FQNEAQ. The V and J ends lost 1 base and 10 bases, in that order; junction bases with no gene match: 15. The CDR3 loop spans 17 amino acids. CDR3 nucleotides: TGTGCCAGCAGCTTAGGGGCGGCGCGGGGGGTATCTCCGGAGCAGTTCTTC. This sequence encodes CASSLGAARGVSPEQFF.

This clonotype turned up a few times. The V and J genes are TRBV5-1 and TRBJ2-1; D perhaps matches TRBD2 (5 bases). V was trimmed by 4 bases and J by 8 bases, leaving 16 bases between them. Germline assignment: CDR1 SGHRS and CDR2 YFSETQ. The CDR3 runs to 14 residues. The DNA of the CDR3 is TGCGCCAGCAGCCGATTATCTAGCTCCGATGAGCAGTTCTTC. This gives the protein CASSRLSSSDEQFF.

This sequence joins TRBV6-5 and TRBJ1-5, with a weak D call TRBD1 (5 bases). There are 14 residues in the CDR3. V lost 4 bases, J lost 6 bases, and 13 bases lay in between. CDR1 is MNHEY and CDR2 is SVGAGI in the germline V gene. The CDR3 bases are TGTGCCAGCAGTTTGGTGGCGGGGGTTCAGCCCCAGCATTTT. It codes for CASSLVAGVQPQHF.

The chain employs TRBV6-1 and TRBJ2-3, with D possibly called TRBD1 or TRBD2 (5 bases each). The CDR3 sequence is 15 residues long. Trimming shortened V by 4 bases and J by 0 bases, and 11 bases separated the two germline ends. Germline CDR1 MNHNS, CDR2 SASEGT. The CDR3 reads CASSGGTRSTDTQYF. The CDR3 coding sequence is TGTGCCAGCAGTGGAGGGACCCGGAGCACAGATACGCAGTATTTT.

This clonotype has only a few counts. CDR3 sequence reads: CRGHNPGSYEQYF. The CDR3 DNA sequence: TGCAGGGGGCACAACCCTGGCTCCTACGAGCAGTACTTC. The rearrangement links TRBV20-1 to TRBJ2-7, with D possibly matching TRBD1 (5 bases). The CDR3 runs to 13 residues. The germline CDR1 and CDR2 sequences are DFQATT and SNEGSKA (reference sequence).

This clonotype was counted ten times or more. Written as DNA, the CDR3 is TGTGCCAGCAGCTCAATGGGCGGATTCTACGAGCAGTACTTC. This sequence encodes CASSSMGGFYEQYF. The chain combines TRBV11-2 with TRBJ2-7; D remains unclear. CDR1 and CDR2 from the germline V gene are SGHAT and FQNNGV. V gave up 4 bases and J gave up 3 bases, with 13 bases separating them. The CDR3 consists of 14 residues.

The rearrangement uses TRBV20-1 and TRBJ2-1; no clear D gene. V lost 1 base, J lost 6 bases, and 7 bases lay in between. Germline V gene lookup returns CDR1 DFQATT and CDR2 SNEGSKA (reference sequence). This CDR3 is built from 12 residues. The chain's CDR3 is CSARVTSNEQFF. As DNA, the CDR3 is TGCAGTGCTAGAGTTACCAGCAATGAGCAGTTCTTC.

The J gene is TRBJ2-7, the V gene TRBV18, with 7 positions matching TRBD2. Germline V gene lookup returns CDR1 KGHSH and CDR2 LQKENI. Germline trimming cut 3 bases from V and 7 bases from J; bases unmatched to any gene: 9. The CDR3 has 14 amino acids. CDR3 in amino acids: CASSPTSSKEEQYF. The CDR3 DNA follows: TGTGCCAGCTCACCGACTAGCAGCAAAGAGGAGCAGTACTTC. The variable domain in full, completed from reference TRBV18 and TRBJ2-7, reads NAGVMQNPRHLVRRRGQEARLRCSPMKGHSHVYWYRQLPEEGLKFMVYLQKENIIDESGMPKERFSAEFPKEGPSILRIQQVVRGDSAAYFCASSPTSSKEEQYFGPGTRLTVT.

Remarks on this clonotype: As the CDR3 is not closed by the conserved phenylalanine or tryptophan, this likely results from a read error. This chain joins TRBV9 and TRBJ2-7; weak D call: TRBD1 (6 bases). The CDR3 sequence is 13 residues long. Trimming removed 4 bases from V and 8 bases from J, with 16 bases in between. Germline V CDR1 and CDR2: SGDLS, YYNGEE. The CDR3: CASSPPSGTKQYY. CDR3 DNA: TGTGCCAGCAGCCCTCCATCCGGGACAAAGCAGTACTAC.

This clonotype was seen a handful of times. The chain is built from TRBV10-3 and TRBJ2-3, with D maybe TRBD2 (6 bases). Germline-derived CDR1 and CDR2 are ENHRY and SYGVKD. V lost 6 bases, J lost 0 bases, and 10 bases lay in between. This CDR3 comprises 14 residues. This CDR3 is CAIRTGTSTDTQYF. In nucleotides, the CDR3 is TGTGCCATCAGGACCGGGACTAGCACAGATACGCAGTATTTT.

This clonotype was detected ten times or more. The chain joins TRBV12-3 or TRBV12-4 to TRBJ1-1; 7 bases agree with TRBD1. The CDR3 is made up of 17 amino acids. V was pared by 5 bases and J by 1 base, with 13 bases of the junction left unmatched. CDR3 nucleotide sequence: TGTGCCAGCAGTACTCCGCAGGGGGGACCTCCGAACACTGAAGCTTTCTTT. As protein: CASSTPQGGPPNTEAFF.

This clonotype has only a few counts. V gene TRBV12-3 or TRBV12-4 combines with J gene TRBJ2-3; 7 positions match TRBD2. The CDR3 sequence is 14 residues long. V dropped 7 bases and J dropped 2; count of bases not matched to a gene: 6. Here the CDR3 reads CASTLLAATDTQYF. Here the CDR3 DNA reads TGTGCCAGCACCCTCCTAGCGGCCACAGATACGCAGTATTTT.

The chain employs TRBV6-5 and TRBJ1-1, with 8 bases matching TRBD1. This CDR3 comprises 14 residues. The ends lost 4 bases at V and 7 bases at J; junction bases unmatched: 8. Germline CDR1 is MNHEY and CDR2 is SVGAGI. DNA for the CDR3: TGTGCCAGCAGTTTTAGCAGGGGGCCGGGTGAAGCTTTCTTT. It is translated as CASSFSRGPGEAFF.

The J gene is TRBJ2-7, the V gene TRBV11-2; no clear D gene. Germline lookup yields CDR1 SGHAT and CDR2 FQNNGV. Trimming cost V 0 bases and J 6 bases, with 12 bases left between them. The CDR3 contains 14 residues. Here the CDR3 DNA reads TGTGCCAGCAGCTTAGATCCCGGAAGATCCGAGCAGTACTTC. Its protein is CASSLDPGRSEQYF.

The chain uses TRBV4-3 and TRBJ2-3; tentatively, D is TRBD1 (5 bases). The CDR3 has 14 amino acids. CDR1 LGHNA and CDR2 YSLEER come from the germline V gene. The V gene lost 4 bases and the J gene lost 4 bases, with 12 bases spanning the gap. DNA of the CDR3: TGCGCCAGCAGCCGGGGCATGATGCCAGATACGCAGTATTTT. This encodes CASSRGMMPDTQYF.

This chain connects TRBV3-1 to TRBJ2-1, with 7 bases that match TRBD1. The CDR3 totals 13 residues. V dropped 4 bases and J dropped 15; count of bases not matched to a gene: 12. Germline CDR1 is LGHDT and CDR2 is YNNKEL (reference sequence). The CDR3 DNA reads as TGTGCCAGCAGCCTTGGGTCGGACAGGACGGCGTTCTTC. Amino acids: CASSLGSDRTAFF.